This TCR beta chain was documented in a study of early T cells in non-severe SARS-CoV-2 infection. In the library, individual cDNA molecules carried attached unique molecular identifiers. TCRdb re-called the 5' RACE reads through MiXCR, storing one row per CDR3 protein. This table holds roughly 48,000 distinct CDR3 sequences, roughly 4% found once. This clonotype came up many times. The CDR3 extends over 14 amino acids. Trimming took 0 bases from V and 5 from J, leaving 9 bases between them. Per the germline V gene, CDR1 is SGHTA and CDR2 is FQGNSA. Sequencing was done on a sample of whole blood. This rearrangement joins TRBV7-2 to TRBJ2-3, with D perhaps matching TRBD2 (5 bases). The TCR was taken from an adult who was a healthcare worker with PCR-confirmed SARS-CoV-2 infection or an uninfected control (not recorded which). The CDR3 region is CASSLAGDVDTQYF. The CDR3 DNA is TGTGCCAGCAGCTTAGCGGGAGATGTAGATACGCAGTATTTT.